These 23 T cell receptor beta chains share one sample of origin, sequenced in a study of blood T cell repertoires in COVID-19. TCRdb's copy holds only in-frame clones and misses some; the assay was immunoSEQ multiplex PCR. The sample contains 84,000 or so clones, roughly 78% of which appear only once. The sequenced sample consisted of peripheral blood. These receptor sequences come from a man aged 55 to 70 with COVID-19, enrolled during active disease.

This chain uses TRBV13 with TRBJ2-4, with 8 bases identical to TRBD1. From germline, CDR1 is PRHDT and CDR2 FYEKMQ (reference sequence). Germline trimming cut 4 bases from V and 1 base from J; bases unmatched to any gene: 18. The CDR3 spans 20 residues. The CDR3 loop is CASSWSQETGAKGAKNIQYF. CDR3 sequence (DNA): TGTGCCAGCAGCTGGTCCCAGGAGACAGGGGCCAAAGGGGCCAAAAACATTCAGTACTTC.

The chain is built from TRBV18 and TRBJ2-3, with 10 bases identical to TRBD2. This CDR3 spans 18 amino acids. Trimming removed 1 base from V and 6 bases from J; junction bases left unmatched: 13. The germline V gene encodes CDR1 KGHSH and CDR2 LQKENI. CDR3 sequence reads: CASSPRISGGPDVDTQYF. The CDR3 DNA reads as TGTGCCAGCTCACCACGGATTAGCGGGGGGCCGGATGTGGATACGCAGTATTTT.

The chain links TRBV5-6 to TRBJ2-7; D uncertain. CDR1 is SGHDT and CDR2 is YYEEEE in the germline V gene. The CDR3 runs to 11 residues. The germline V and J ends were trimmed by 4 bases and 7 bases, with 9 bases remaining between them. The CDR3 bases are TGTGCCAGCAGCCTCACTTTGGAGCAGTACTTC. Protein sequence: CASSLTLEQYF.

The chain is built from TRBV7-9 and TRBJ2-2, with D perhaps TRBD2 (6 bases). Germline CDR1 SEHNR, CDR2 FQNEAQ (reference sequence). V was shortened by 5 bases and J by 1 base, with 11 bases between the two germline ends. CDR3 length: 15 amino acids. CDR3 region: CASSRTGGNTGELFF. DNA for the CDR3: TGTGCCAGCAGCCGAACCGGGGGGAACACCGGGGAGCTGTTTTTT.

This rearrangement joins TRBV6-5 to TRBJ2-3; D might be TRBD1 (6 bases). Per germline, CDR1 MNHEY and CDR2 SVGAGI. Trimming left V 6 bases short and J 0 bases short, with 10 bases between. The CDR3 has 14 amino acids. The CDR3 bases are TGTGCCAGCAGAACAGGGCTGAGCACAGATACGCAGTATTTT. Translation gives CASRTGLSTDTQYF.

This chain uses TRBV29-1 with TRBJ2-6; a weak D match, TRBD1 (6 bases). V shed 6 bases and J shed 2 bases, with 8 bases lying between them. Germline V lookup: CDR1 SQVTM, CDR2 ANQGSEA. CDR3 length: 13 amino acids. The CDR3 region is CSVHRAGANVLTF. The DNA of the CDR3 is TGCAGCGTCCACAGGGCTGGGGCCAACGTCCTGACTTTC.

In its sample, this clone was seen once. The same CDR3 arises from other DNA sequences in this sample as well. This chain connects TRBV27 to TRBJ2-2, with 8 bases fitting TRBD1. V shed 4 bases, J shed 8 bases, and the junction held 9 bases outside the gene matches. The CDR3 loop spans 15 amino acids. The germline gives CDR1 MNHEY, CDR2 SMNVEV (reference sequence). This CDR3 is CASSSRQGAGGELFF. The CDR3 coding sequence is TGTGCCAGCAGTTCTAGGCAGGGGGCAGGGGGGGAGCTGTTTTTT.

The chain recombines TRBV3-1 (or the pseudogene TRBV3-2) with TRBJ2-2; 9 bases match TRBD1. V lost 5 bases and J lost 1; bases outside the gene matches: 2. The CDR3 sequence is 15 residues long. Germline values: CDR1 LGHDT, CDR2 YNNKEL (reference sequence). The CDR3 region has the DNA TGTGCCAGCAGCTCGACAGGGGGGAACACCGGGGAGCTGTTTTTT. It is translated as CASSSTGGNTGELFF.

In DNA, the CDR3 is TGTGCCAGCAGCCCCGGGGAACGACCTAGCTCCTACAATGAGCAGTTCTTC. This translates into CASSPGERPSSYNEQFF. V is TRBV3-1 (or the pseudogene TRBV3-2) and J is TRBJ2-1; tentatively, D is TRBD2 (5 bases). The CDR3 spans 17 residues. Trimming took 4 bases from V and 0 from J, leaving 16 bases between them. CDR1 is LGHDT and CDR2 is YNNKEL in the germline V gene (reference sequence).

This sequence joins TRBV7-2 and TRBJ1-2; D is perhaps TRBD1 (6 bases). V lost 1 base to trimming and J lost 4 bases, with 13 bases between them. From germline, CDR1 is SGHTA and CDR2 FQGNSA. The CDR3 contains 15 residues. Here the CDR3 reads CASSLGAGDIYGYTF. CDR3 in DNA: TGTGCCAGCAGCTTAGGTGCAGGGGACATCTATGGCTACACCTTC.

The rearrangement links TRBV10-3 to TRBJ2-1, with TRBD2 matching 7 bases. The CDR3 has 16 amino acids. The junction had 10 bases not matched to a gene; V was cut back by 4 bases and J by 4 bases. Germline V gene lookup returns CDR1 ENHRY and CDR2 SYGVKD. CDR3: CAISGGLKRVYNEQFF. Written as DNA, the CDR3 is TGTGCCATCAGTGGGGGACTAAAGCGCGTTTACAATGAGCAGTTCTTC.

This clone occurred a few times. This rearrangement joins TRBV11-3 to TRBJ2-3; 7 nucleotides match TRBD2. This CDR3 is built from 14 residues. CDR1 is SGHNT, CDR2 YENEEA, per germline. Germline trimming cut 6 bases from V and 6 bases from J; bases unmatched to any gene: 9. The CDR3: CASSRGRAEDTQYF. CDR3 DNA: TGTGCCAGCAGTCGAGGGAGGGCCGAGGATACGCAGTATTTT.

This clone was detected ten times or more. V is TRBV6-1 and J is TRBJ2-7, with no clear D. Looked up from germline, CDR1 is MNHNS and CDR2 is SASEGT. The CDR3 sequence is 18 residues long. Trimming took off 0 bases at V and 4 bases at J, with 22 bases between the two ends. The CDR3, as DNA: TGTGCCAGCAGTGAAGCGTCATTTAATTTAGGCGGAAAGTACGAGCAGTACTTC. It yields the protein CASSEASFNLGGKYEQYF.

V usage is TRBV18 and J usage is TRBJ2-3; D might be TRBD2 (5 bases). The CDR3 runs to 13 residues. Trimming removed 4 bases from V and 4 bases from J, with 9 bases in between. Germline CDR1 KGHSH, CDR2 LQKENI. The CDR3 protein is CASSLTGADTQYF. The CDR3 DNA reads TGTGCCAGCTCACTAACCGGGGCAGATACGCAGTATTTT.

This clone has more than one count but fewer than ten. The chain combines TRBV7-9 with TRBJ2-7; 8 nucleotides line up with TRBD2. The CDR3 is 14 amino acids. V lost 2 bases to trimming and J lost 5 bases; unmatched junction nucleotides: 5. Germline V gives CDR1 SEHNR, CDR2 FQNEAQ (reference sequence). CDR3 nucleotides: TGTGCCAGCAGCTTAAGCGGGAGCGGGAACGAGCAGTACTTC. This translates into CASSLSGSGNEQYF. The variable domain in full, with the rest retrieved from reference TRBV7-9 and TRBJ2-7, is DTGVSQNPRHKITKRGQNVTFRCDPISEHNRLYWYRQTLGQGPEFLTYFQNEAQLEKSRLLSDRFSAERPKGSFSTLEIQRTEQGDSAMYLCASSLSGSGNEQYFGPGTRLTVT.

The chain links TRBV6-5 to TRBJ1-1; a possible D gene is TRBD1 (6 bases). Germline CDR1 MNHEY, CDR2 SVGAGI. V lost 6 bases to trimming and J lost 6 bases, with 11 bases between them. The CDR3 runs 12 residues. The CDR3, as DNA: TGTGCCAGCAGCCTAACAGGGTCTGAAGCTTTCTTT. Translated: CASSLTGSEAFF.

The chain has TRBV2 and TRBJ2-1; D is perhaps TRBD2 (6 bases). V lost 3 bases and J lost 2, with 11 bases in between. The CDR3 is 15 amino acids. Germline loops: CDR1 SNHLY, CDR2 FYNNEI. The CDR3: CASSDAGSTYNEQFF. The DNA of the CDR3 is TGTGCCAGCAGTGACGCGGGGTCAACCTACAATGAGCAGTTCTTC.

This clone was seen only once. The CDR3 here is CASSLGTGGSYEQYF. In DNA, the CDR3 is TGTGCCAGCAGCTTAGGGACAGGGGGCTCCTACGAGCAGTACTTC. V and J are TRBV7-8 and TRBJ2-7, with 10 bases that match TRBD1. The CDR3 runs 15 residues. J gave up 0 bases and V 1 base, and 0 bases lay outside the gene matches. Germline lookup yields CDR1 SGHVS and CDR2 FQNEAQ. The variable domain in full, completed from reference TRBV7-8 and TRBJ2-7, reads GAGVSQSPRYKVAKRGQDVALRCDPISGHVSLFWYQQALGQGPEFLTYFQNEAQLDKSGLPSDRFFAERPEGSVSTLKIQRTQQEDSAVYLCASSLGTGGSYEQYFGPGTRLTVT.

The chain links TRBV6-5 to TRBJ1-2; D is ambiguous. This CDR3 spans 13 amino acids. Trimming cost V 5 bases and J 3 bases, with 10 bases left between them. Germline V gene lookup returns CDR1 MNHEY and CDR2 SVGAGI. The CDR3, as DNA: TGTGCCAGCAGTAACAGTCCCTACTATGGCTACACCTTC. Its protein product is CASSNSPYYGYTF.

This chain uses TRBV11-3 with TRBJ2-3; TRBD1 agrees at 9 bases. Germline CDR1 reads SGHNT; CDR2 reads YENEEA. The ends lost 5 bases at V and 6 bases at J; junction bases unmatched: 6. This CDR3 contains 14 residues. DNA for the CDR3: TGTGCCAGCAGCCGTAGACAGGGGGTGGATACGCAGTATTTT. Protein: CASSRRQGVDTQYF. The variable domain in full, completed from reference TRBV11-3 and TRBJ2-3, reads EAGVVQSPRYKIIEKKQPVAFWCNPISGHNTLYWYLQNLGQGPELLIRYENEEAVDDSQLPKDRFSAERLKGVDSTLKIQPAELGDSAVYLCASSRRQGVDTQYFGPGTRLTVL.

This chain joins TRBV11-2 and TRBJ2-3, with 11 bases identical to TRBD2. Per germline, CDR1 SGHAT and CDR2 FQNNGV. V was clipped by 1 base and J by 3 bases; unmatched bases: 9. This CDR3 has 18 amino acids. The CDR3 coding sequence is TGTGCCAGCAGCTTAGCGGGTAGCGGGGGGGCCCGGACAGATACGCAGTATTTT. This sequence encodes CASSLAGSGGARTDTQYF.

The CDR3 sequence is CASSLTGDSGANVLTF. Here the CDR3 DNA reads TGCGCCAGCAGCTTGACAGGAGACTCTGGGGCCAACGTCCTGACTTTC. V gene TRBV5-1 combines with J gene TRBJ2-6; possibly TRBD1 for D (5 bases). V was pared by 1 base and J by 0 bases, with 8 bases between. This CDR3 comprises 16 residues. Germline loops: CDR1 SGHRS, CDR2 YFSETQ.

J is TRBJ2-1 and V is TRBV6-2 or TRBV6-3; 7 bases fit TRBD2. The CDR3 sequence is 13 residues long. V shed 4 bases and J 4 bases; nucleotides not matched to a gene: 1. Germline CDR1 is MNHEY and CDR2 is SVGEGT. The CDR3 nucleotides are TGTGCCAGCAGTTGGGGGGGGTACAATGAGCAGTTCTTC. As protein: CASSWGGYNEQFF.